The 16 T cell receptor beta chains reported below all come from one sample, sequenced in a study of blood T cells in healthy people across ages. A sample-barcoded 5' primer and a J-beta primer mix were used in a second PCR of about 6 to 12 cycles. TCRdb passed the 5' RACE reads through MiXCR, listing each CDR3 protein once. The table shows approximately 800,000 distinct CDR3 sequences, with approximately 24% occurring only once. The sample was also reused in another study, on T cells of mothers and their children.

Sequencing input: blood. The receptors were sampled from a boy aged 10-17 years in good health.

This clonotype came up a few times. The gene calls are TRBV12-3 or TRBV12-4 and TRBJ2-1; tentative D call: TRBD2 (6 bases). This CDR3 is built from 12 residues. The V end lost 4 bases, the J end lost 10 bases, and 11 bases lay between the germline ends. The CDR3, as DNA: TGTGCCAGCAGTTCACTAGCATCCGAGCAGTTCTTC. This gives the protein CASSSLASEQFF.

Written as DNA, the CDR3 is TGTGCCAGCAGAACAGGCGGGCGATCTTACACTGAAGCTTTCTTT. Translating gives CASRTGGRSYTEAFF. V and J are TRBV6-5 and TRBJ1-1; D possibly corresponds to TRBD1 (5 bases). This CDR3 is 15 amino acids long. From germline, CDR1 is MNHEY and CDR2 SVGAGI. Trimming took 6 bases from V and 3 from J, leaving 17 bases between them.

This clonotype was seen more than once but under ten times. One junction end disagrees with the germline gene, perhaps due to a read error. CDR3 region: CAVSEGDYEQYF. The CDR3 DNA follows: TGTGCCGTCAGTGAAGGGGATTACGAGCAGTACTTC. The chain uses TRBV10-3 and TRBJ2-1, with D possibly TRBD1 on 5 matching bases. The DNA end lines up better with TRBJ2-7; the J call may be wrong. Germline V gene sequence: CDR1 ENHRY, CDR2 SYGVKD. The CDR3 spans 12 residues.

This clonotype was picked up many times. CDR3 nucleotide sequence: TGTGCCAGCAGTTTTCAGGGAAACCAGCCCCAGCATTTT. As protein: CASSFQGNQPQHF. The chain employs TRBV7-2 and TRBJ1-5, with D perhaps matching TRBD1 (5 bases). The V and J ends lost 6 bases and 7 bases respectively, with 13 bases between them. The CDR3 is 13 amino acids. Germline V gives CDR1 SGHTA, CDR2 FQGNSA. The full variable domain, with the rest looked up from reference TRBV7-2 and TRBJ1-5, is GAGVSQSPSNKVTEKGKDVELRCDPISGHTALYWYRQSLGQGLEFLIYFQGNSAPDKSGLPSDRFSAERTGGSVSTLTIQRTQQEDSAVYLCASSFQGNQPQHFGDGTRLSIL.

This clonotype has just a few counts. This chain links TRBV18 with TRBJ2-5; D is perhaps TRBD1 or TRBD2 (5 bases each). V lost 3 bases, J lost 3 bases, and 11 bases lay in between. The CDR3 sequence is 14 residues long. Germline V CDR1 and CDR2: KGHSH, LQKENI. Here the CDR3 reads CASSPGRAEETQYF. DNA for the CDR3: TGTGCCAGCTCACCGGGACGGGCCGAAGAGACCCAGTACTTC.

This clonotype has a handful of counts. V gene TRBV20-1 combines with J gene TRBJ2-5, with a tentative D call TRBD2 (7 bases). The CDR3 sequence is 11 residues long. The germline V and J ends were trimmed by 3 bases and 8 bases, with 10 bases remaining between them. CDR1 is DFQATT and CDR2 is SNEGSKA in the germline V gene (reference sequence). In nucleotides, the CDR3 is TGCAGTGCTAGGGGGGGGCTAACCCAGTACTTC. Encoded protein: CSARGGLTQYF.

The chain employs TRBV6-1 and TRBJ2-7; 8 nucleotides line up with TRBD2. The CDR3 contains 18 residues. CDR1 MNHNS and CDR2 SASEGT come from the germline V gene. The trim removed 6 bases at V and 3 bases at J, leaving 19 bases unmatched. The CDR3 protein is CASSLERGRGLGDYEQYF. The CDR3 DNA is TGTGCCAGCAGCCTCGAGCGGGGGCGCGGTCTTGGAGACTACGAGCAGTACTTC.

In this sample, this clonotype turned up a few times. CDR3 sequence: CATSRRQGTYGYTF. The CDR3 DNA sequence: TGTGCCACCAGCAGGAGACAGGGGACCTATGGCTACACCTTC. This chain uses TRBV15 with TRBJ1-2; 8 bases are a match to TRBD1. CDR3 length: 14 residues. J was trimmed by 4 bases and V by 3 bases; bases with no gene match: 4. Germline CDR1 is LNHNV and CDR2 is YYDKDF (reference sequence).

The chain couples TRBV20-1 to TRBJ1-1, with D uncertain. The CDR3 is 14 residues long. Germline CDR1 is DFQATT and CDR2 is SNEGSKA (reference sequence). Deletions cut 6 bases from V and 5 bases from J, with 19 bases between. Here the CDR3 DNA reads TGCAGTGCCAAACCCCAGGCGGAGAGTACTGAAGCTTTCTTT. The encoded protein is CSAKPQAESTEAFF.

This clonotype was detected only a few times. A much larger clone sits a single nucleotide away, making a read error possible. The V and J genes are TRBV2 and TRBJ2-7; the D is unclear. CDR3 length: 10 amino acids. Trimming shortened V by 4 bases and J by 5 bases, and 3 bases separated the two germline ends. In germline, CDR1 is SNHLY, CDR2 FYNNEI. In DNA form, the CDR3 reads TGTGCCAGCAGTGCCCACGAGCAGTACTTC. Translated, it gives CASSAHEQYF.

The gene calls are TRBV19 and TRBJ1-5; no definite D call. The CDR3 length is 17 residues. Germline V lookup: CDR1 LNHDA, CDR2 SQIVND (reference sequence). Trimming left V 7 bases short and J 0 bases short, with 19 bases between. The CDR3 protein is CASTVTAKVVSNQPQHF. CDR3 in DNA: TGTGCCAGTACGGTTACAGCAAAGGTTGTTAGCAATCAGCCCCAGCATTTT.

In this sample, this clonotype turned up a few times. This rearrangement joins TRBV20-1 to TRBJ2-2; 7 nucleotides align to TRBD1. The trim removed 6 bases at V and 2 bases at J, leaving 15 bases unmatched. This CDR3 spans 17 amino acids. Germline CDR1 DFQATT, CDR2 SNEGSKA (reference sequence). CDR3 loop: CSARTGTVSSNTGELFF. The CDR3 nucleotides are TGCAGTGCCCGAACCGGGACAGTATCATCCAACACCGGGGAGCTGTTTTTT.

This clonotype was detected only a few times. CDR3 sequence: CASSKVPGQGNGQYF. CDR3 DNA: TGTGCCAGCAGCAAAGTACCGGGACAGGGAAACGGGCAGTACTTC. V is TRBV21-1 and J is TRBJ2-7; the D segment call TRBD1 is taken from the table without a DNA check. TRBV21-1 is assigned pseudogene status. This CDR3 comprises 15 residues.

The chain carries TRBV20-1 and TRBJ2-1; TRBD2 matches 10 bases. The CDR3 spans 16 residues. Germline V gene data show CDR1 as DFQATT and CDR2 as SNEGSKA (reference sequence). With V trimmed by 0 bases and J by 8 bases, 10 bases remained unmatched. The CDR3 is CSARDSSGGAADEQFF. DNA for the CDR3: TGCAGTGCTAGAGATTCCAGCGGGGGGGCCGCGGATGAGCAGTTCTTC.

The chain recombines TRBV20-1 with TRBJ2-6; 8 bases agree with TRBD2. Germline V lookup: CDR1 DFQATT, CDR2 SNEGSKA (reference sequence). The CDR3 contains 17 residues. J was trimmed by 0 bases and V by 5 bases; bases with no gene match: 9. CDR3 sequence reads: CSALIKRGHSGANVLTF. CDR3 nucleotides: TGCAGTGCTCTAATCAAGCGGGGGCACTCTGGGGCCAACGTCCTGACTTTC.

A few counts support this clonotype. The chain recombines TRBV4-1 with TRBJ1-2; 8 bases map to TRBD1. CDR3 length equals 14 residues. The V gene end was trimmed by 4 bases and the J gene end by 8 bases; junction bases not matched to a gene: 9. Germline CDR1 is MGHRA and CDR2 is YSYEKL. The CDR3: CASSRGETGDGYTF. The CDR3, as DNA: TGCGCCAGCAGCCGGGGAGAGACAGGGGACGGCTACACCTTC.